This passage covers 25 T cell receptor beta chains from one sample sequenced in a study of regulatory T cells in long-lasting Graves disease. To make TCR beta libraries, researchers used iRepertoire HTBI primers and Arm-PCR of CDR3 regions. From the multiplex PCR reads, TCRdb called clonotypes with MiXCR, one entry per CDR3 protein. The repertoire holds fewer than 400,000 distinct CDR3 sequences, with less than 25% as singletons. Time point: persistent/refractory GD, antithyroid drugs over 5 years with positive TRAb. Isolated PBMC RNA provided the starting material for the TCR library. The sample consisted of peripheral blood mononuclear cells (PBMCs), taken when the disease was refractory, from a patient treated with antithyroid drugs. All receptors derive from a female donor with Graves disease.

This clonotype was observed a few times. This sequence joins TRBV7-9 and TRBJ1-1; TRBD1 is a possible D gene (5 bases). This CDR3 is built from 15 residues. The V end was cut by 3 bases, the J end by 11 bases, with 22 bases between. Germline CDR1 and CDR2: SEHNR and FQNEAQ (reference sequence). The CDR3 here is CASSLGIEATKGAFF. The CDR3 bases are TGTGCCAGCAGCTTGGGGATTGAAGCTACCAAGGGGGCTTTCTTT.

This clonotype showed up just a few times. The chain recombines TRBV25-1 with TRBJ2-7; 9 positions agree with TRBD1. V trimming: 4 bases; J trimming: 0 bases; junction bases outside the gene matches: 7. Germline CDR1 MGHDK, CDR2 SYGVNS. The CDR3 runs 16 residues. CDR3 region: CASSGSGTGNSYEQYF. DNA of the CDR3: TGTGCCAGCAGTGGCTCCGGGACAGGGAACTCCTACGAGCAGTACTTC.

The rearrangement uses TRBV10-1 and TRBJ1-2; D is uncertain. Germline values: CDR1 WNHNN, CDR2 SYGVQD (reference sequence). The CDR3 consists of 13 residues. Trimming shortened V by 3 bases and J by 1 base, and 6 bases separated the two germline ends. As DNA, the CDR3 is TGCGCCAGCAGTGAAGACAATAACTATGGCTACACCTTC. Protein product: CASSEDNNYGYTF.

This clonotype has a count of ten or more. The chain recombines TRBV30 with TRBJ1-2; D gene ambiguous. Germline-derived CDR1 and CDR2 are GTSNPN and SVGIG (reference sequence). The V gene lost 4 bases and the J gene lost 4 bases, with 16 bases spanning the gap. The CDR3 is 14 residues long. The CDR3 protein is CAWIKPQVTYGYTF. CDR3 sequence (DNA): TGTGCCTGGATTAAACCACAAGTCACCTATGGCTACACCTTC.

This clonotype has ten or more counts. The CDR3 loop is CATRDRGKNEQYF. In nucleotides, the CDR3 is TGTGCCACCCGGGACAGGGGTAAGAACGAGCAGTACTTC. The rearrangement uses TRBV15 and TRBJ2-7, with 10 positions matching TRBD1. Germline trimming cut 8 bases from V and 5 bases from J; bases unmatched to any gene: 6. This CDR3 has 13 residues. Per germline, CDR1 LNHNV and CDR2 YYDKDF (reference sequence).

This clonotype has just one count. The V gene is TRBV12-3 or TRBV12-4, the J gene TRBJ2-2, with 7 bases fitting TRBD1. The ends lost 3 bases at V and 5 bases at J; junction bases unmatched: 9. The length of the CDR3 is 16 residues. DNA of the CDR3: TGTGCCAGCAGTTTTCGGGTAGGGGGCTATACCGGGGAGCTGTTTTTT. Amino acids: CASSFRVGGYTGELFF.

V gene TRBV10-2 combines with J gene TRBJ2-7; 10 bases line up with TRBD1. The germline V gene has CDR1 WSHSY and CDR2 SAAADI. This CDR3 comprises 15 residues. The ends lost 7 bases at V and 2 bases at J; junction bases unmatched: 8. CDR3 loop: CASNSGTGAAYEQYF. The CDR3 DNA sequence: TGCGCCAGCAACTCCGGGACAGGGGCCGCCTACGAGCAGTACTTC.

This clonotype has only a few counts. The chain couples TRBV14 to TRBJ2-7, with TRBD2 matching over 15 bases. The germline gives CDR1 SGHDN, CDR2 FVKESK. The CDR3 sequence is 20 residues long. J lost 3 bases, V lost 3 bases, and 15 bases had no gene match. The CDR3 is CASSHGQGTSGRRWVYEQYF. The CDR3, as DNA: TGTGCCAGCAGCCACGGCCAAGGGACTAGCGGGAGGAGGTGGGTCTACGAGCAGTACTTC.

The table lists this clonotype with many counts. The rearrangement joins TRBV20-1 to TRBJ2-2, with TRBD1 matching over 8 bases. The junction had 8 bases not matched to a gene; V was cut back by 3 bases and J by 8 bases. The V gene's germline CDR1 is DFQATT and CDR2 SNEGSKA (reference sequence). The CDR3 covers 14 residues. The CDR3 DNA reads as TGCAGTGCTAGGGGTACAGGGGGATTTGGGGAGCTGTTTTTT. This sequence encodes CSARGTGGFGELFF.

The chain uses TRBV28 and TRBJ2-1, with 7 bases identical to TRBD1. This CDR3 contains 15 residues. With 7 bases clipped from V and 6 bases from J, the junction kept 12 bases outside the gene matches. The V gene's germline CDR1 is MDHEN and CDR2 SYDVKM. The CDR3 DNA is TGTGCCAGCACCCCCGGGACAGAGGGGGCCAATGAGCAGTTCTTC. Translated, it gives CASTPGTEGANEQFF.

This clonotype was seen more than once but under ten times. This sequence joins TRBV29-1 and TRBJ1-2, with TRBD1 as a possible D gene (5 bases). V dropped 7 bases and J dropped 4 bases, with 10 bases sitting between them. Germline assignment: CDR1 SQVTM and CDR2 ANQGSEA. There are 11 residues in the CDR3. CDR3 in DNA: TGCAGCGGGGACCTGGGCTATGGCTACACCTTC. Amino acid sequence: CSGDLGYGYTF.

This clonotype came up a few times. This rearrangement joins TRBV30 to TRBJ1-2; 9 bases fit TRBD1. Per the germline V gene, CDR1 is GTSNPN and CDR2 is SVGIG (reference sequence). V trimming: 8 bases; J trimming: 6 bases; junction bases outside the gene matches: 4. This CDR3 is built from 11 residues. The CDR3 DNA follows: TGTGCCGGTGGGACAGGGAATGGCTACACCTTC. Encoded protein: CAGGTGNGYTF. Full variable domain (outside the CDR3, taken from reference TRBV30 and TRBJ1-2): SQTIHQWPATLVQPVGSPLSLECTVEGTSNPNLYWYRQAAGRGLQLLFYSVGIGQISSEVPQNLSASRPQDRQFILSSKKLLLSDSGFYLCAGGTGNGYTFGSGTRLTVV.

The chain has TRBV5-5 and TRBJ1-2, with D maybe TRBD1 (6 bases). The V end was cut by 3 bases, the J end by 4 bases, with 13 bases between. The CDR3 sequence is 14 residues long. The V gene's germline CDR1 is SGHKS and CDR2 YYEKEE (reference sequence). The CDR3 bases are TGTGCCAGCAGCTGGCAGGGGTCAAGCTATGGCTACACCTTC. Its protein product is CASSWQGSSYGYTF. Full variable domain (rest looked up from reference TRBV5-5 and TRBJ1-2): DAGVTQSPTHLIKTRGQQVTLRCSPISGHKSVSWYQQVLGQGPQFIFQYYEKEERGRGNFPDRFSARQFPNYSSELNVNALLLGDSALYLCASSWQGSSYGYTFGSGTRLTVV.

In its sample, this clonotype was seen a few times. The rearrangement joins TRBV6-1 to TRBJ2-3; D not certain. Germline CDR1 MNHNS, CDR2 SASEGT. The V end lost 6 bases, the J end lost 1 base, and 11 bases lay between the germline ends. CDR3 length equals 14 residues. Written as DNA, the CDR3 is TGTGCCAGCAGCAACGGAATACGCACAGATACGCAGTATTTT. It encodes CASSNGIRTDTQYF.

The gene calls are TRBV27 and TRBJ2-2, with 12 bases aligning to TRBD2. The trim removed 1 base at V and 7 bases at J, leaving 4 bases unmatched. Germline V gene sequence: CDR1 MNHEY, CDR2 SMNVEV (reference sequence). The CDR3 consists of 16 residues. The CDR3 is CASSLWRLAGVGELFF. The DNA for the CDR3 is TGTGCCAGCAGTTTATGGCGACTAGCGGGAGTCGGGGAGCTGTTTTTT.

This clonotype has ten or more counts. The chain links TRBV30 to TRBJ1-1, with 8 bases that match TRBD1. Trimming cost V 5 bases and J 1 base; bases outside gene matches: 6. Germline CDR1 and CDR2: GTSNPN and SVGIG (reference sequence). The CDR3 has 14 residues. The CDR3 nucleotides are TGTGCCTGGGACAGGGGAGTAAAGAACACTGAAGCTTTCTTT. Encoded protein: CAWDRGVKNTEAFF.

V is TRBV7-2 and J is TRBJ2-3; D is uncertain. The CDR3 has 16 amino acids. Trimming removed 4 bases from V and 2 bases from J, with 16 bases in between. Germline-derived CDR1 and CDR2 are SGHTA and FQGNSA. Written as DNA, the CDR3 is TGTGCCAGCAGCTCCACAAGCCTTCGGAACACAGATACGCAGTATTTT. It yields the protein CASSSTSLRNTDTQYF.

In its sample, this clonotype was seen many times. This rearrangement joins TRBV6-1 to TRBJ1-2; possibly TRBD1 for D (6 bases). Germline CDR1 and CDR2: MNHNS and SASEGT. V lost 10 bases, J lost 8 bases, and 23 bases lay in between. The CDR3 is made up of 14 amino acids. CDR3 sequence: CATRTDGGIGGYTF. Here the CDR3 DNA reads TGTGCCACAAGGACAGACGGGGGGATCGGGGGCTACACCTTC.

For this clonotype: A read error may be the cause here, since a much bigger clone is one base away. The chain recombines TRBV27 with TRBJ1-2; D gene uncertain. Germline-derived CDR1 and CDR2 are MNHEY and SMNVEV (reference sequence). The CDR3 totals 15 residues. V lost 5 bases and J 4 bases, leaving 17 bases between the germline ends. The CDR3 reads CASSPGRLASYGYTF. CDR3 DNA: TGTGCCAGCAGTCCTGGGCGATTGGCGTCCTATGGCTACACCTTC.

The gene calls are TRBV28 and TRBJ1-5, with D hard to call. This CDR3 spans 13 amino acids. Germline loops: CDR1 MDHEN, CDR2 SYDVKM. V shed 7 bases and J shed 4 bases, with 11 bases lying between them. The CDR3, as DNA: TGTGCCAGCAAGGTCAGCCCAAATCAGCCCCAGCATTTT. Its protein product is CASKVSPNQPQHF.

This clonotype was counted at least ten times. CDR3 nucleotides: TGTGCCAGCAGCTTGGCGCAGCTTTTATACGAGCAGTACTTC. It encodes CASSLAQLLYEQYF. The chain is built from TRBV11-2 and TRBJ2-7; no clear D. The V gene lost 3 bases and the J gene lost 4 bases, with 13 bases spanning the gap. The CDR3 runs to 14 residues. CDR1 and CDR2 (germline): SGHAT, FQNNGV.

Only a few counts were recorded for this clonotype. The chain has TRBV2 and TRBJ1-5; 8 positions match TRBD1. CDR3 length equals 13 residues. The germline gives CDR1 SNHLY, CDR2 FYNNEI. Trimming removed 8 bases from V and 5 bases from J; junction bases left unmatched: 5. The chain's CDR3 is CASGRGPDQPQHF. The CDR3 DNA reads TGTGCCAGCGGCAGGGGGCCTGATCAGCCCCAGCATTTT.

This clonotype has just a few counts. The chain combines TRBV4-3 with TRBJ1-2; TRBD1 agrees at 11 bases. CDR3 length: 15 residues. The junction had 2 bases not matched to a gene; V was cut back by 1 base and J by 4 bases. The V gene's germline CDR1 is LGHNA and CDR2 YSLEER. In DNA, the CDR3 is TGCGCCAGCAGCCAAGGGACAGGGGGCATCTATGGCTACACCTTC. Protein: CASSQGTGGIYGYTF.

Notes on this clonotype: This sequence may be a read error, since a much larger clone differs from it by one base. The genes are TRBV27 and TRBJ2-5, with a tentative D call TRBD2 (5 bases). In germline, CDR1 is MNHEY, CDR2 SMNVEV (reference sequence). The CDR3 extends over 15 amino acids. CDR3: CAGSLSGGIQETQYF. DNA of the CDR3: TGTGCCGGCAGTTTAAGCGGCGGCATCCAAGAGACCCAGTACTTC.

There are many counts of this clonotype. The chain joins TRBV30 to TRBJ1-1; D not resolved. CDR3 length: 13 amino acids. CDR1 and CDR2 from the germline V gene are GTSNPN and SVGIG (reference sequence). Trimming removed 2 bases at V and 4 bases at J, with 11 bases between. The CDR3 DNA is TGTGCCTGGAGTAGCAGATACGGCACTGAAGCTTTCTTT. Protein sequence: CAWSSRYGTEAFF.